These T cell receptor beta chains were read from a single sample in a study of vaccination effects on CD4 cells after COVID-19. Their antigen targets remain unknown. Only in-frame clones appear in the TCRdb table, and some are missing; sequencing was by immunoSEQ multiplex PCR. The data contain nearly 45,000 clones, 65% to 70% of them singletons. Sequencing used CD4+ T cells from PBMCs cultured with a peptide pool, obtained before COVID-19 vaccination. Source of these receptors: a human donor who had a prior SARS-CoV-2 infection. The CDR3 runs from the conserved cysteine through the conserved F or W. D genes are given only for firm matches. Size is stated for part of the rows, as once, few or many counts, or as a class when the clone is expanded.

TGTGCCAGCAGCCACAGGACAGGGGCCGAGACTGAAGCTTTCTTT	CASSHRTGAETEAFF	TRBV4-2	TRBJ1-1	TRBD1	-
TGTGCCAGCAGTTACACGACCGACAGGGGTGGGGCCAACGTCCTGACTTTC	CASSYTTDRGGANVLTF	TRBV25-1	TRBJ2-6	TRBD1	-
TGTGCCACCAGTGGGCCCCTTTACACCGGGGAGCTGTTTTTT	CATSGPLYTGELFF	TRBV24-1	TRBJ2-2	-	few
TGCGCCAGCAAAACAGGGGGTGCGAACACCGGGGAGCTGTTTTTT	CASKTGGANTGELFF	TRBV5-1	TRBJ2-2	TRBD1	-
TGTGCCAGCAGCTTAGTAGGGACAGGGGGCGCTAGCTATGGCTACACCTTC	CASSLVGTGGASYGYTF	TRBV7-8	TRBJ1-2	TRBD1	-
TGTGCCAGCAGCTTGAGTAGCTCCTACAATGAGCAGTTCTTC	CASSLSSSYNEQFF	TRBV11-2	TRBJ2-1	-	-
TGTGCCAGAAGCTTGAACAGGGGAACGAACATCCCTGAAGCTTTCTTT	CARSLNRGTNIPEAFF	TRBV5-3	TRBJ1-1	TRBD1	-
TGTGCCAGCAGTTCTTTAAGGGACAGGAGTAATCAGCCCCAGCATTTT	CASSSLRDRSNQPQHF	TRBV27	TRBJ1-5	TRBD1	-
TGTGCCAGCAGTTACGTCCGGGACGGGGAGCAGTACTTC	CASSYVRDGEQYF	TRBV6-5	TRBJ2-7	-	-
TGTGCCAGCAGTGACCAGGGATCGGGTGAAAAACTGTTTTTT	CASSDQGSGEKLFF	TRBV2	TRBJ1-4	-	-
TGTGCCAGCAGTGGAAGGACGAGGGGAGCCTACAATGAGCAGTTCTTC	CASSGRTRGAYNEQFF	TRBV27	TRBJ2-1	-	-
TGTGCCAGCAGCGATCCGGGACGACGTTTTTACGAGCAGTACTTC	CASSDPGRRFYEQYF	TRBV6-2/TRBV6-3	TRBJ2-7	-	-
TGCGCCAGCAGCTTGATGAGGGGGAACACTGAAGCTTTCTTT	CASSLMRGNTEAFF	TRBV5-1	TRBJ1-1	-	-
TGTGCCAGCTCACCAGATCACAGGCGCGAGCAGTACTTC	CASSPDHRREQYF	TRBV18	TRBJ2-7	-	few
TGTGCCAGCAGCTTAGCGGGGACCGTTAGCTCCTACGAGCAGTACTTC	CASSLAGTVSSYEQYF	TRBV7-9	TRBJ2-7	-	-
TGTGCCAGCAGCTTAATACAGGGCGGGATTCTCCTCTTC	CASSLIQGGILLF	TRBV7-9	TRBJ1-2	-	few
TGTGCCAGCAGTCTTTGGGGGAACACTGAAGCTTTCTTT	CASSLWGNTEAFF	TRBV7-2	TRBJ1-1	-	few
TGCGCCAGCAGCTTACTGACAGGCCAAGAGACCCAGTACTTC	CASSLLTGQETQYF	TRBV5-1	TRBJ2-5	-	-
TGTGCCAGCAGCTTGTTATACCAGCAGAACTATGGCTACACCTTC	CASSLLYQQNYGYTF	TRBV5-8	TRBJ1-2	-	-
TGTGCCATCAGTGAGGCTGAGCAGGGAGGCTATGGCTACACCTTC	CAISEAEQGGYGYTF	TRBV10-3	TRBJ1-2	-	few
TGTGCTAGTGGTTCGCCCCTAGCGGGGGCCACCAATGAGCAGTTCTTC	CASGSPLAGATNEQFF	TRBV12-5	TRBJ2-1	TRBD2	-
TGCAGTGCTCTAGTCCCGAGGGGCTACACCTTC	CSALVPRGYTF	TRBV20-1	TRBJ1-2	-	few
TGTGCCACCAGCTCACTAGCGGGAGGGGCAGATACGCAGTATTTT	CATSSLAGGADTQYF	TRBV24-1	TRBJ2-3	TRBD2	-
TGTGCCAGCGGGGTGAGGGGAGGGTTCAATGAGCAGTTCTTC	CASGVRGGFNEQFF	TRBV6-5	TRBJ2-1	TRBD2	-
TGCGCCAGCAGCTTGCTTGGGACAGGCTATAATTCACCCCTCCACTTT	CASSLLGTGYNSPLHF	TRBV5-1	TRBJ1-6	TRBD1	few
TGTGCCAGCAGCTTAGATCGGGGACAGGGGCACTATGGCTACACCTTC	CASSLDRGQGHYGYTF	TRBV11-3	TRBJ1-2	TRBD1	-